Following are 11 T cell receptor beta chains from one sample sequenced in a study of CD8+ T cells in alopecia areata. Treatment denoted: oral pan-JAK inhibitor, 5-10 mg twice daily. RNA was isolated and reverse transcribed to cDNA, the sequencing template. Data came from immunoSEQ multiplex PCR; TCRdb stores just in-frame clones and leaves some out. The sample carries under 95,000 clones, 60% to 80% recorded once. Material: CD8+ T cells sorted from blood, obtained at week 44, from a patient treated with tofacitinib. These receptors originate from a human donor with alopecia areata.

The CDR3 DNA reads as TGTGCCAGCAGCATTAGCGGTTCTAGCACAGATACGCAGTATTTT. This sequence encodes CASSISGSSTDTQYF. V gene TRBV7-3 combines with J gene TRBJ2-3, with a possible D match to TRBD2 (6 bases). V dropped 5 bases and J dropped 0 bases, with 12 bases sitting between them. Germline loops: CDR1 SGHTA, CDR2 FQGTGA. The CDR3 is 15 amino acids.

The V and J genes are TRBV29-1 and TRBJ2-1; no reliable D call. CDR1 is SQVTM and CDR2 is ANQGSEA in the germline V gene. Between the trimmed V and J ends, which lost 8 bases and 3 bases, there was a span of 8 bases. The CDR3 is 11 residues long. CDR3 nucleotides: TGCAGCATTAGACACTACAATGAGCAGTTCTTC. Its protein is CSIRHYNEQFF.

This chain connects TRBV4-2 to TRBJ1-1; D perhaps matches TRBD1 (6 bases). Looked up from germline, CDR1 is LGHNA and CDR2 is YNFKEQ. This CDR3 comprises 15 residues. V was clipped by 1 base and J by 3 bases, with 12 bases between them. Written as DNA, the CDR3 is TGTGCCAGCAGCCAAGGGACAGCCCGGGACACTGAAGCTTTCTTT. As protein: CASSQGTARDTEAFF.

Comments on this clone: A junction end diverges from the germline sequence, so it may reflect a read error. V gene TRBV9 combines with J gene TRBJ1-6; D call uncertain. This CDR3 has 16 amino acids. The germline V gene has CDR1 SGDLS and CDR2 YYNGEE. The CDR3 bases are TGTCCCAGCACCGAAGGTTCGGAGACGCGAAATTCACCCCTCCACTTT. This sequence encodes CPSTEGSETRNSPLHF.

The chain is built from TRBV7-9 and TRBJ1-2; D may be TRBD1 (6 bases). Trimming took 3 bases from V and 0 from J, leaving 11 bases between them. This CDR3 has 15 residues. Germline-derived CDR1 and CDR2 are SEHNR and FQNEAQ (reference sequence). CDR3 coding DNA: TGTGCCAGCAGCTTTTCAGGGGCCCCTAACTATGGCTACACCTTC. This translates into CASSFSGAPNYGYTF.

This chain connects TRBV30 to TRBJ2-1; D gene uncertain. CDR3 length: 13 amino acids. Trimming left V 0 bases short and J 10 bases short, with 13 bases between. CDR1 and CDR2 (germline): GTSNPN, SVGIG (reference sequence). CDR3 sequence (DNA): TGTGCCTGGAGTGTAGGCCAGACCCGCGAGCAGTTCTTC. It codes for CAWSVGQTREQFF.

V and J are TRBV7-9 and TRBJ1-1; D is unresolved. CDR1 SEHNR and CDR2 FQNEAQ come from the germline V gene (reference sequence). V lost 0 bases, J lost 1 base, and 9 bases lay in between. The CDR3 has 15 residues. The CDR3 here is CASSLADRGNTEAFF. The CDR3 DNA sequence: TGTGCCAGCAGCTTAGCGGACCGGGGGAACACTGAAGCTTTCTTT.

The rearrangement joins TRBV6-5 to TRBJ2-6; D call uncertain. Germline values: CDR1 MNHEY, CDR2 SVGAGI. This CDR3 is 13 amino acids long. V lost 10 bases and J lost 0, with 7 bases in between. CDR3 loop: CAIRGSGANVLTF. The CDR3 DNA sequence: TGTGCCATCCGTGGCTCTGGGGCCAACGTCCTGACTTTC.

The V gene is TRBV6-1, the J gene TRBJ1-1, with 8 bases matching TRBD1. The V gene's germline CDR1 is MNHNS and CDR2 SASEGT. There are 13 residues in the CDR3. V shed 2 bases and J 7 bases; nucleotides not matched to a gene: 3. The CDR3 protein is CASSESQGVEAFF. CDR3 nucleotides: TGTGCCAGCAGTGAATCACAGGGGGTTGAAGCTTTCTTT.

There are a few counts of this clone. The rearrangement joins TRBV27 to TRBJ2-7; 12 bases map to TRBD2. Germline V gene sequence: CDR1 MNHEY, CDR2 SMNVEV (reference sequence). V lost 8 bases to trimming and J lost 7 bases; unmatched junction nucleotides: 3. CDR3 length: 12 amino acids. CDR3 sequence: CASGLAGFEQYF. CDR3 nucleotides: TGTGCCAGCGGACTAGCGGGGTTTGAGCAGTACTTC.

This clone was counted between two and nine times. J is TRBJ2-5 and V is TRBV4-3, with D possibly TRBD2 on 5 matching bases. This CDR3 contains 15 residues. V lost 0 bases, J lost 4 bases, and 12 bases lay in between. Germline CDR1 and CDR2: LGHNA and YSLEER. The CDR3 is CASSQEGREGETQYF. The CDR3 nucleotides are TGCGCCAGCAGCCAAGAGGGCCGCGAGGGAGAGACCCAGTACTTC.